This entry lists 20 T cell receptor beta chains sequenced from one sample in a study of blood T cell repertoires in COVID-19. The assay was immunoSEQ multiplex PCR, and TCRdb's table has in-frame clones only and misses some. Here the sample spans 250,000 to 350,000 clones, less than 85% being singletons. Source material: PBMCs or T cells enriched from blood (not recorded which). The receptors here all came from a woman aged 45-65 years who had recovered from COVID-19.

The chain recombines TRBV5-6 with TRBJ1-1, with TRBD1 identical over 9 bases. J lost 0 bases, V lost 3 bases, and 3 bases had no gene match. Germline-derived CDR1 and CDR2 are SGHDT and YYEEEE. There are 15 residues in the CDR3. The CDR3 region is CASSSGQGLNTEAFF. CDR3 sequence (DNA): TGTGCCAGCAGCTCGGGACAGGGTTTGAACACTGAAGCTTTCTTT.

This chain joins TRBV11-3 and TRBJ1-1, with no clear D. CDR1 is SGHNT and CDR2 is YENEEA in the germline V gene. The CDR3 extends over 13 amino acids. With 7 bases removed from V and 4 bases from J, the gap between germline ends came to 13 bases. CDR3: CASKGRTSTEAFF. DNA of the CDR3: TGTGCCAGCAAAGGGAGAACGAGCACTGAAGCTTTCTTT. Variable domain in full (rest from reference TRBV11-3 and TRBJ1-1): EAGVVQSPRYKIIEKKQPVAFWCNPISGHNTLYWYLQNLGQGPELLIRYENEEAVDDSQLPKDRFSAERLKGVDSTLKIQPAELGDSAVYLCASKGRTSTEAFFGQGTRLTVV.

This clone has a handful of counts. This chain connects TRBV18 to TRBJ2-1, with D perhaps matching TRBD2 (5 bases). The CDR3 has 15 residues. V dropped 3 bases and J dropped 3 bases, with 12 bases sitting between them. Germline V gene sequence: CDR1 KGHSH, CDR2 LQKENI. In DNA, the CDR3 is TGTGCCAGCTCACCGACGATTCGGGGCTACAATGAGCAGTTCTTC. This encodes CASSPTIRGYNEQFF. Looking up the rest from reference TRBV18 and TRBJ2-1 gives the full variable domain: NAGVMQNPRHLVRRRGQEARLRCSPMKGHSHVYWYRQLPEEGLKFMVYLQKENIIDESGMPKERFSAEFPKEGPSILRIQQVVRGDSAAYFCASSPTIRGYNEQFFGPGTRLTVL.

The chain links TRBV3-1 (or the pseudogene TRBV3-2) to TRBJ2-7; possible D gene TRBD2, 6 bases. The germline V gene encodes CDR1 LGHDT and CDR2 YNNKEL (reference sequence). The CDR3 is made up of 17 amino acids. V lost 0 bases and J lost 5, with 20 bases in between. The CDR3 spells CASSQDQGRGTNHEQYF. The CDR3 coding sequence is TGTGCCAGCAGCCAAGATCAGGGTCGGGGGACCAACCACGAGCAGTACTTC.

The chain combines TRBV5-6 with TRBJ2-7, with unresolved D. V dropped 3 bases and J dropped 6 bases, with 10 bases sitting between them. Germline lookup yields CDR1 SGHDT and CDR2 YYEEEE. The CDR3 extends over 12 amino acids. In DNA form, the CDR3 reads TGTGCCAGCAGCTCCTTCACTTCCGAGCAGTACTTC. Its translation is CASSSFTSEQYF. Variable domain in full (rest from reference TRBV5-6 and TRBJ2-7): DAGVTQSPTHLIKTRGQQVTLRCSPKSGHDTVSWYQQALGQGPQFIFQYYEEEERQRGNFPDRFSGHQFPNYSSELNVNALLLGDSALYLCASSSFTSEQYFGPGTRLTVT.

The V call is TRBV18, the J call TRBJ1-5; 7 bases match TRBD1. Germline V lookup: CDR1 KGHSH, CDR2 LQKENI. The V gene end was trimmed by 3 bases and the J gene end by 2 bases; junction bases not matched to a gene: 4. The length of the CDR3 is 15 residues. The CDR3, as DNA: TGTGCCAGCTCACCGGAAGGACAGGGCAATCAGCCCCAGCATTTT. Its translation: CASSPEGQGNQPQHF.

The CDR3 coding sequence is TGCGCCAGCAGTGGCAGGGCCAACACTGAAGCTTTCTTT. Its protein product is CASSGRANTEAFF. The rearrangement joins TRBV10-2 to TRBJ1-1; tentative D call: TRBD1 (5 bases). This CDR3 spans 13 amino acids. Per germline, CDR1 WSHSY and CDR2 SAAADI. The V end lost 4 bases, the J end lost 2 bases, and 8 bases lay between the germline ends.

The gene calls are TRBV19 and TRBJ1-5, with D possibly TRBD1 on 6 matching bases. There are 13 residues in the CDR3. The V gene lost 6 bases and the J gene lost 4 bases, with 10 bases spanning the gap. Looked up from germline, CDR1 is LNHDA and CDR2 is SQIVND (reference sequence). Here the CDR3 DNA reads TGTGCCAGTAGGGGACACCAGAATCAGCCCCAGCATTTT. This encodes CASRGHQNQPQHF.

The chain employs TRBV30 and TRBJ2-1; 9 positions agree with TRBD1. Germline lookup yields CDR1 GTSNPN and CDR2 SVGIG (reference sequence). This CDR3 has 15 residues. V was clipped by 3 bases and J by 9 bases; unmatched bases: 12. CDR3 nucleotide sequence: TGTGCCTGGAGCCCTAGGTTCCGGACAGGGGTTGAGCAGTTCTTC. Translated: CAWSPRFRTGVEQFF.

The chain carries TRBV18 and TRBJ2-4; 14 bases line up with TRBD2. The CDR3 spans 21 residues. V lost 2 bases, J lost 1 base, and 13 bases stayed unmatched. Germline V gene data show CDR1 as KGHSH and CDR2 as LQKENI. CDR3 nucleotide sequence: TGTGCCAGCTCACCATTTACCCCGACTAGCGGGGGGGCCGGGGCCAAAAACATTCAGTACTTC. Its protein product is CASSPFTPTSGGAGAKNIQYF.

A few counts support this clone. The chain joins TRBV7-9 to TRBJ1-2; D possibly corresponds to TRBD1 (6 bases). CDR1 SEHNR and CDR2 FQNEAQ come from the germline V gene (reference sequence). V was pared by 5 bases and J by 8 bases, with 12 bases between. The CDR3 has 12 residues. The CDR3: CASSRGQRGYTF. In DNA, the CDR3 is TGTGCCAGCAGCAGAGGACAGAGGGGCTACACCTTC.

This clone appeared once. This chain links TRBV5-1 with TRBJ1-5; maybe TRBD1 (5 bases). The CDR3 loop spans 19 amino acids. The V end was cut by 3 bases, the J end by 0 bases, with 22 bases between. The germline gives CDR1 SGHRS, CDR2 YFSETQ. CDR3 region: CASSSPRAGTEYSNQPQHF. In DNA, the CDR3 is TGCGCCAGCAGCTCCCCGAGGGCAGGGACTGAGTATAGCAATCAGCCCCAGCATTTT. Using reference TRBV5-1 and TRBJ1-5 for the parts outside the CDR3, the full variable domain is KAGVTQTPRYLIKTRGQQVTLSCSPISGHRSVSWYQQTPGQGLQFLFEYFSETQRNKGNFPGRFSGRQFSNSRSEMNVSTLELGDSALYLCASSSPRAGTEYSNQPQHFGDGTRLSIL.

The V gene is TRBV5-1, the J gene TRBJ2-5; D possibly corresponds to TRBD2 (5 bases). This CDR3 has 15 amino acids. Germline V lookup: CDR1 SGHRS, CDR2 YFSETQ. V was shortened by 0 bases and J by 2 bases, with 11 bases between the two germline ends. The CDR3 coding sequence is TGCGCCAGCAGCTTGGTGCTGACGGGACAAGAGACCCAGTACTTC. Its protein product is CASSLVLTGQETQYF.

In its sample, this clone was seen once. The chain is built from TRBV19 and TRBJ1-2; D perhaps matches TRBD1 (6 bases). Germline assignment: CDR1 LNHDA and CDR2 SQIVND (reference sequence). This CDR3 spans 11 amino acids. V was pared by 10 bases and J by 5 bases, with 11 bases between. CDR3 nucleotides: TGTGCCACCGGACAGACATATGGCTACACCTTC. Translation: CATGQTYGYTF.

This clone has just a few counts. The chain employs TRBV19 and TRBJ1-6; a possible D gene is TRBD1 (6 bases). Trimming cost V 5 bases and J 7 bases, with 9 bases left between them. CDR1 is LNHDA and CDR2 is SQIVND in the germline V gene (reference sequence). This CDR3 contains 13 residues. The CDR3 region is CASSRTVNSPLHF. CDR3 nucleotide sequence: TGTGCCAGTAGTCGGACAGTGAATTCACCCCTCCACTTT.

The chain carries TRBV10-1 and TRBJ2-7; D unresolved. V lost 1 base and J 4 bases, leaving 11 bases between the germline ends. The CDR3 is 14 residues long. Germline-derived CDR1 and CDR2 are WNHNN and SYGVQD (reference sequence). The CDR3 DNA reads as TGCGCCAGCAGTGAGTTTTTAGCCCCTTACGAGCAGTACTTC. Its protein is CASSEFLAPYEQYF.

The J gene is TRBJ1-1, the V gene TRBV5-1; D is possibly TRBD1 (5 bases). Germline CDR1 and CDR2: SGHRS and YFSETQ. The CDR3 consists of 14 residues. V lost 1 base, J lost 3 bases, and 10 bases lay in between. In DNA, the CDR3 is TGCGCCAGCAGCTTGTTCGGGGGGGACACTGAAGCTTTCTTT. This encodes CASSLFGGDTEAFF.

CDR3 sequence: CSVVASLAGELFF. CDR3 bases: TGCAGCGTTGTGGCCTCCCTAGCCGGGGAGCTGTTTTTT. This chain links TRBV29-1 with TRBJ2-2; D is undetermined. Looked up from germline, CDR1 is SQVTM and CDR2 is ANQGSEA. CDR3 length: 13 amino acids. V dropped 4 bases and J dropped 6 bases, with 12 bases sitting between them.

The chain combines TRBV28 with TRBJ2-7; a possible D gene is TRBD1 (6 bases). This CDR3 has 17 amino acids. Trimming shortened V by 5 bases and J by 0 bases, and 20 bases separated the two germline ends. Germline lookup yields CDR1 MDHEN and CDR2 SYDVKM. The CDR3 reads CASSLILQGPSSYEQYF. The CDR3 DNA sequence: TGTGCCAGCAGTCTCATCCTACAGGGTCCCAGCTCCTACGAGCAGTACTTC.

The genes are TRBV19 and TRBJ1-1; possibly TRBD1 for D (6 bases). With 6 bases removed from V and 5 bases from J, the gap between germline ends came to 13 bases. Germline V lookup: CDR1 LNHDA, CDR2 SQIVND (reference sequence). This CDR3 has 13 residues. The CDR3: CASSTGTWTEAFF. The CDR3 coding sequence is TGTGCCAGTAGCACAGGGACATGGACTGAAGCTTTCTTT.